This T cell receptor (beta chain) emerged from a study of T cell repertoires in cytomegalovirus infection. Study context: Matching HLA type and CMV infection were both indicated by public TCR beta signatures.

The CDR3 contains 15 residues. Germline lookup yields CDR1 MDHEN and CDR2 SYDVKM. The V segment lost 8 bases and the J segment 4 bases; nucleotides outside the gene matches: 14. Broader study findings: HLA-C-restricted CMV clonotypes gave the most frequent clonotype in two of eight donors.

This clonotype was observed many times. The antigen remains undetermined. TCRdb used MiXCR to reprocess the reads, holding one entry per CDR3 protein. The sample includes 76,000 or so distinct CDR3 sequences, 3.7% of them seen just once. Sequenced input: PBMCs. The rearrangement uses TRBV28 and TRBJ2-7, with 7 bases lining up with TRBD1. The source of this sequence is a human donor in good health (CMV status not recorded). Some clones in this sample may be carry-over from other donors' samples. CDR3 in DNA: TGTGCCAGCTCCAGTGTAGGGACAGTAGTGTACGAGCAGTACTTC. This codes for CASSSVGTVVYEQYF.